This note documents a single TCR beta chain sequence. Its cognate antigen is unknown. Produced via immunoSEQ multiplex PCR; TCRdb's table is partial and in-frame only. The repertoire holds more than 550,000 clones, with 90% as singletons. The data were obtained in a study of shared clonotypes between healthy human individuals. Study-level findings and limits: Clonotype sharing across several donors was observed for 4% to 6.5% of naive CD4 clonotypes. Clonotype sharing among donors likely depends on sequencing depth.

In germline, CDR1 is WNHNN, CDR2 SYGVQD (reference sequence). The V gene lost 3 bases and the J gene lost 6 bases, with 8 bases spanning the gap. The CDR3 length is 12 residues. The TCR was taken from a man in his late teens or twenties in good health. Some clones in this sample may be carry-over from other donors' samples. Sequencing input: memory CD8+ T cells from PBMCs. Subset in this sample: CD45RO+ cells pooled with CCR7-negative TemRA cells. V is TRBV10-1 and J is TRBJ1-1; possible D gene TRBD1, 5 bases. The CDR3 DNA sequence: TGCGCCAGCAGTGATGGGGGAGCTGAAGCTTTCTTT. It encodes CASSDGGAEAFF.